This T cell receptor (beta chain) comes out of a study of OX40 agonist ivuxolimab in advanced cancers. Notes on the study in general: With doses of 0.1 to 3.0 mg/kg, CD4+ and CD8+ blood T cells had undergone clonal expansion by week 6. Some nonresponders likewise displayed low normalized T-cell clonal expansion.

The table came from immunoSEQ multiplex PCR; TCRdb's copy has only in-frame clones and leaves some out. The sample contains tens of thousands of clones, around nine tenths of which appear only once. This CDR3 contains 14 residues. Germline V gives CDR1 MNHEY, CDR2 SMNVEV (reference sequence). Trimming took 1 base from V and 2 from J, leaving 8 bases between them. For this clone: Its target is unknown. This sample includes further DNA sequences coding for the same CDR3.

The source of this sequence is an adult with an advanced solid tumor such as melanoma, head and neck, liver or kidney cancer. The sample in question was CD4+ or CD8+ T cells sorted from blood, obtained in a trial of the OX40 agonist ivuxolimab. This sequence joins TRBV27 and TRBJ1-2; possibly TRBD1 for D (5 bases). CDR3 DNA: TGTGCCAGCAGTTTATTTCCAGGGAACTATGGCTACACCTTC. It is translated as CASSLFPGNYGYTF.